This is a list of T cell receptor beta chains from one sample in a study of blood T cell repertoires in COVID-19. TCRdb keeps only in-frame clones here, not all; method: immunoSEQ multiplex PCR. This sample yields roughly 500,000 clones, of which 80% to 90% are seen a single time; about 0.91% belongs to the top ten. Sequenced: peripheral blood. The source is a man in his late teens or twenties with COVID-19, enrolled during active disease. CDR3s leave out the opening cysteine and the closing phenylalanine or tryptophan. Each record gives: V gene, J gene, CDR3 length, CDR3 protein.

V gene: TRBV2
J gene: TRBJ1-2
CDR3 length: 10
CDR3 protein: ASSSRFYGYT

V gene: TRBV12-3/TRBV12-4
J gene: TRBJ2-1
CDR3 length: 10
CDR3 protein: ASSLVGDEQF

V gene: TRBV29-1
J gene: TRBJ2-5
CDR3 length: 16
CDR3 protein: SVARGYGLAESQETQY

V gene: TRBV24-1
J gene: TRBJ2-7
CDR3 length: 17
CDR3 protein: ATSDLYWGLGDRAYEQY

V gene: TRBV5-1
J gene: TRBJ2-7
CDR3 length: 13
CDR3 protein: ASSSLAGVFVEQY

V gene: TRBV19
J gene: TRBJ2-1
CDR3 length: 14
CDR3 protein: ASSIDGTSGRNEQF

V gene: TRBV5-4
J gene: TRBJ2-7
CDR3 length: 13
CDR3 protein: ASSLGSGRYDEQY

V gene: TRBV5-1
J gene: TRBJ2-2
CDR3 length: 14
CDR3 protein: ASSLVGSANTGELF

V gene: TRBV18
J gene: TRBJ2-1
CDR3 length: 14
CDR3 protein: ASSSSGGASYNEQF

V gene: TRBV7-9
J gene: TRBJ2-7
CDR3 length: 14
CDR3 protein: ASSLVGRGRLYEQY

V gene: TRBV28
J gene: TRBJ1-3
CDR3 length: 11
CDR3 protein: ASEDRTGNTIY

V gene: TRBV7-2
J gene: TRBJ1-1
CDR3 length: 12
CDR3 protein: ASSIAGGNTEAF

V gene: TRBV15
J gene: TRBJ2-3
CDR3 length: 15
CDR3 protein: ATSFGGTSQEGTTQY

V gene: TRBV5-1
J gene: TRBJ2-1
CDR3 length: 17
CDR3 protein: ASSLADRGFLAGADEQF

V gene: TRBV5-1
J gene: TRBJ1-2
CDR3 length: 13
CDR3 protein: ASSLSTMTGNGYT

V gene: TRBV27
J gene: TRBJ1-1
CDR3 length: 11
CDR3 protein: ASSIGSNTEAF

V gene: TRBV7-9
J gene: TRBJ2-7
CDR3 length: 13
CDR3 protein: ASSLVGGLVGEQY

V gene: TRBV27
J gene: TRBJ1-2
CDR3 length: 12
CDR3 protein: ASSFVSGQGGYT

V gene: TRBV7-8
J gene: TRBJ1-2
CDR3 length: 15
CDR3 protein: ASSLGEPGWSGYGYT

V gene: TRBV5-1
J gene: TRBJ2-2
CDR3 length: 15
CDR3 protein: ASSLANGTGGSGELF

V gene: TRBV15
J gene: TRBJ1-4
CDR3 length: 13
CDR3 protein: ATALIGSINEKLF

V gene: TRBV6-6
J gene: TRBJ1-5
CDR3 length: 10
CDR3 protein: ASSRPNQPQH

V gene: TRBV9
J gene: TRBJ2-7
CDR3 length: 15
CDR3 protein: ASSGRGTANSGGEQY

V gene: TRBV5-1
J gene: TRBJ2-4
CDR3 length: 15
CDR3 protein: ASSLVGLAGGPDIQY

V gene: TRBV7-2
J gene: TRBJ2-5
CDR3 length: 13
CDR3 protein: ASSPTSGGSETQY

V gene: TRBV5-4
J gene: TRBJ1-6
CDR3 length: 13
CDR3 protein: ASSLTSSYNSPLH

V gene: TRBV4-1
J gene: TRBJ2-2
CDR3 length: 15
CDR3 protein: ASSQGPGQGNTGELF

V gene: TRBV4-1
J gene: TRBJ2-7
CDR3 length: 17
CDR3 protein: ASSQPHGTSGRGGYEQY

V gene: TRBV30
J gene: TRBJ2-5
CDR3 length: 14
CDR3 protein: AWSVTTGLKGETQY

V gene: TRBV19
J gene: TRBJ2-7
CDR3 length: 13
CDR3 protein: ASSISGGPSYEQY

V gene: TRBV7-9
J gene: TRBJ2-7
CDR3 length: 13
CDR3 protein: ASSLGRGRSHEQY

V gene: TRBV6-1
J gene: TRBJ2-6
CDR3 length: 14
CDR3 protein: ASSEWSDSGANVLT

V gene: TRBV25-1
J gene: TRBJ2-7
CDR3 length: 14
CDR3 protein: ASSEYRTGAFGEQY

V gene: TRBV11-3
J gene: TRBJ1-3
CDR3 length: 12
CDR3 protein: ASSPRFSGNTIY

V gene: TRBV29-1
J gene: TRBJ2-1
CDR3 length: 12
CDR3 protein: SVNRVGHVNEQF

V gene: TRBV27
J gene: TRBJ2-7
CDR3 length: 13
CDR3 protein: ASSEHWGQGYEQY

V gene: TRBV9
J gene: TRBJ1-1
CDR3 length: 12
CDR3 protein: ASSVYPEDTEAF

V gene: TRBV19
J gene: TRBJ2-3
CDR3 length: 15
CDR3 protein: ASGPGLAGDRVDTQY

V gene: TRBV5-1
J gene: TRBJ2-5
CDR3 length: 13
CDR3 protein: ASSSGQGARETQY

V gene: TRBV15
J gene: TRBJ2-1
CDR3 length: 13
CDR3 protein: ATSRASGGYNEQF

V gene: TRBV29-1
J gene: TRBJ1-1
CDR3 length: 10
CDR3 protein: SAGQTNTEAF

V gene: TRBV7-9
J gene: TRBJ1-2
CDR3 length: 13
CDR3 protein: ASSLGAGTGYGYT

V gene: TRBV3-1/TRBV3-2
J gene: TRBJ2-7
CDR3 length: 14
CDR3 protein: ASSQGLALTSYEQY

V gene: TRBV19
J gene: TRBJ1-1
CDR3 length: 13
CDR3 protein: ASSVWTGGDTEAF

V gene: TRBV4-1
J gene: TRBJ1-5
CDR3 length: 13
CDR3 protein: ASSQQGGSNQPQH

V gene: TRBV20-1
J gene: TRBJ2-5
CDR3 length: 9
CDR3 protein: SSRVEETQY

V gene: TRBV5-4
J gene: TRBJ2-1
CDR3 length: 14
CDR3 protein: ASSLQSGGLYNEQF

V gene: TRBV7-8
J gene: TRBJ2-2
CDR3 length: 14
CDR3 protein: ASSRIAGVNTGELF

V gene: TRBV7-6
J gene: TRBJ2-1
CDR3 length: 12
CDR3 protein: ASSLFTGANEQF

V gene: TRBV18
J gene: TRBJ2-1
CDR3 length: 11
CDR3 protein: ASSPGQGNEQF

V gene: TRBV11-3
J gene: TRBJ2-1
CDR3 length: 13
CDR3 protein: ASSLGGSGRNEQF

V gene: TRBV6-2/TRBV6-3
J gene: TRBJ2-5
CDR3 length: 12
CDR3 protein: ASSLHSKQETQY

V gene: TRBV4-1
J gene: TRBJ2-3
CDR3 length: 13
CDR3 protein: ASSQAGTRTDTQY

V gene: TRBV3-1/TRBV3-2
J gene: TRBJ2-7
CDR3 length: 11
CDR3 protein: ASSQHNSYEQY

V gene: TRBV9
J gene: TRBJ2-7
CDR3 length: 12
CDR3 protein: ASSGQSSSYEQY

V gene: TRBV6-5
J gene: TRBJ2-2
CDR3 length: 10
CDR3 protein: ASSQQGGELF

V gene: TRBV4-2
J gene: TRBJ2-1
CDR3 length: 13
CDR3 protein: ASSLGLAGDNEQF

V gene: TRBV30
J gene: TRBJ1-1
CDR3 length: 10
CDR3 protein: AWSVTGTEAF

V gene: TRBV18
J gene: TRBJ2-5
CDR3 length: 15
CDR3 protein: ASSGLAGLGVQETQY

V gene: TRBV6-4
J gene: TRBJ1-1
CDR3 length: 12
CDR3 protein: ASKVTGTGGEAF